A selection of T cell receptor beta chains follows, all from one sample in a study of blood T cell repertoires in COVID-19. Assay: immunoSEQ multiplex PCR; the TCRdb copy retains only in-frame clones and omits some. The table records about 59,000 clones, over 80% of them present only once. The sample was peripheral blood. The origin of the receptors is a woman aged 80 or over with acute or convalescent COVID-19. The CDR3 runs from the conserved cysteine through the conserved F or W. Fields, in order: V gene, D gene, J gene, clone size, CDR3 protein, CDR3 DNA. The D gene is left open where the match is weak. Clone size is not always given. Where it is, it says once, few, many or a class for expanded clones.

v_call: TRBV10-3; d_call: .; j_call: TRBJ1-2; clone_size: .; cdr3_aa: CAISESTRNGYTF; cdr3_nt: TGTGCCATCAGTGAGTCGACCAGGAATGGCTACACCTTC
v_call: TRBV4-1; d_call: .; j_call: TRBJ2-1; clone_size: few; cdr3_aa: CASSLPTGYEQFF; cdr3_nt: TGCGCCAGCAGCCTTCCAACAGGGTATGAGCAGTTCTTC
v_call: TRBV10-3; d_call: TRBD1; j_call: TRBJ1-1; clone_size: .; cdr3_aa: CAISEGGVGTEAFF; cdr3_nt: TGTGCCATCAGTGAAGGGGGCGTGGGCACTGAAGCTTTCTTT
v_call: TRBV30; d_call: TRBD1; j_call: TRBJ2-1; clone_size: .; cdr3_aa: CAWSVRQGGEQFF; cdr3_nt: TGTGCCTGGAGTGTACGACAGGGGGGCGAGCAGTTCTTC
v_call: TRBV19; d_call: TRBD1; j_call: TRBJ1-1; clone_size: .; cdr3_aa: CASSKTGSRPEAFF; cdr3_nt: TGTGCCAGTAGTAAGACAGGGAGTAGACCTGAAGCTTTCTTT
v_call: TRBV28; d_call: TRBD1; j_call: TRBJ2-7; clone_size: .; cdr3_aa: CASRSPGQGESEQYF; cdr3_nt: TGTGCCAGCAGATCCCCGGGACAGGGGGAATCCGAGCAGTACTTC
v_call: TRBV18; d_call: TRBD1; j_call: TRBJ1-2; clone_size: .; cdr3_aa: CASSPDREGYTF; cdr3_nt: TGTGCCAGCTCACCGGACAGGGAAGGCTACACCTTC
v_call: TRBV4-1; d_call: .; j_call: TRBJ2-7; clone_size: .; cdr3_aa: CASSQGQAYEQYF; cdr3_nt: TGCGCCAGCAGCCAAGGACAGGCCTACGAGCAGTACTTC
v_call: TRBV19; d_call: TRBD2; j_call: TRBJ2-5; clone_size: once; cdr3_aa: CASSSGAGGPRETQYF; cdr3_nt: TGTGCCAGTAGTAGCGGAGCGGGAGGGCCCCGGGAGACCCAGTACTTC
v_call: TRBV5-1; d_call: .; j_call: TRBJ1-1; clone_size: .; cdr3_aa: CASSPLVGLNTEAFF; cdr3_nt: TGCGCCAGCAGCCCCTTGGTTGGGCTGAACACTGAAGCTTTCTTT
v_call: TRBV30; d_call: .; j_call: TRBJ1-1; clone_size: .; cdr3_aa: CAWSVHRGNTEAFF; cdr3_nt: TGTGCCTGGAGTGTACATCGAGGGAACACTGAAGCTTTCTTT
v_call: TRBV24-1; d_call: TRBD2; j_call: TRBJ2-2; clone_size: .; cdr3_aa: CATGDGLAGYTGELFF; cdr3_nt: TGTGCCACCGGCGATGGACTAGCGGGATACACCGGGGAGCTGTTTTTT
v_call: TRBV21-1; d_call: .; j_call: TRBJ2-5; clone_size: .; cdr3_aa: CASSRGQGARNQETQYF; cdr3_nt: TGTGCCAGCAGCCGCGGACAGGGGGCGCGGAACCAAGAGACCCAGTACTTC
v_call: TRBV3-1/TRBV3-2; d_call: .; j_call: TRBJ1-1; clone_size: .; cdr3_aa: CASSQAPAGEAFF; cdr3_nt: TGTGCCAGCAGCCAAGCCCCAGCAGGTGAAGCTTTCTTT
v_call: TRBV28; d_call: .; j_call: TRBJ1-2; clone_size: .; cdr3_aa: CASSFPRQVNYGYTF; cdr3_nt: TGTGCCAGCAGTTTTCCCCGACAGGTTAACTATGGCTACACCTTC
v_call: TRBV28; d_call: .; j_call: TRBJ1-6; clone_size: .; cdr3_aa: CASRQKGISYNSPLHF; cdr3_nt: TGTGCCAGCAGACAAAAGGGGATCTCCTATAATTCACCCCTCCACTTT
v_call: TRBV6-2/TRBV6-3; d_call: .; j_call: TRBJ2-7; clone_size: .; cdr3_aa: CASSQPPINRPSYEQYF; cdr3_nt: TGTGCCAGCAGCCAACCGCCGATTAACAGGCCATCCTACGAGCAGTACTTC
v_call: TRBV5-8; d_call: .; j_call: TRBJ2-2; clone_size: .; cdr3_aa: CASSLQGSSTGELFF; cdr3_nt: TGTGCCAGCAGTTTACAGGGTTCGAGTACCGGGGAGCTGTTTTTT
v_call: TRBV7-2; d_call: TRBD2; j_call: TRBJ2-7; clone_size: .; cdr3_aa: CASSSRGGLYEQYF; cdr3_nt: TGTGCCAGCAGCTCACGGGGGGGTCTTTACGAGCAGTACTTC
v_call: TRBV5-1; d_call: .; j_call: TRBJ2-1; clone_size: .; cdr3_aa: CASSLAQVYNEQFF; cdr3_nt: TGCGCCAGCAGCTTGGCCCAGGTTTACAATGAGCAGTTCTTC
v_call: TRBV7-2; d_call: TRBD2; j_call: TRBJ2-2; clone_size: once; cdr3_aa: CASSLDLLRAGRGGELFF; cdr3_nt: TGTGCCAGCAGCTTAGATTTACTTCGAGCGGGGCGGGGCGGGGAGCTGTTTTTT
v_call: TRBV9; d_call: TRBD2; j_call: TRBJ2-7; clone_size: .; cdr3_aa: CASSASPGGSYEQYF; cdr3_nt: TGTGCCAGCAGCGCCTCTCCGGGGGGGTCCTACGAGCAGTACTTC
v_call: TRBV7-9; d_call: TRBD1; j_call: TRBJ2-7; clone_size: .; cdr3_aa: CASSLTGGIHEQYF; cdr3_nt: TGTGCCAGCAGCTTAACAGGGGGAATCCACGAGCAGTACTTC
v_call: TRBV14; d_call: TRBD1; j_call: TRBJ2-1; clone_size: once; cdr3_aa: CASSQQDRVGEQFF; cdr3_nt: TGTGCCAGCAGCCAACAGGACAGGGTAGGTGAGCAGTTCTTC
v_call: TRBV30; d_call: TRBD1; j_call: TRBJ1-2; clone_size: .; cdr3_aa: CARRQGAGVGGYTF; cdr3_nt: TGTGCCAGGCGACAGGGGGCCGGTGTAGGGGGCTACACCTTC
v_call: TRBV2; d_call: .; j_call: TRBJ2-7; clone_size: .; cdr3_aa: CASGGGHVYF; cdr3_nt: TGTGCCAGCGGCGGCGGTCACGTATACTTC
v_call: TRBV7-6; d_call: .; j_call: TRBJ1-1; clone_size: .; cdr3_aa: CASSSQQGINTEAFF; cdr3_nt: TGTGCCAGCAGCTCTCAACAGGGAATTAACACTGAAGCTTTCTTT
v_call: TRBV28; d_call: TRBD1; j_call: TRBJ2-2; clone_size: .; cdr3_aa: CASNIGTGNTGELFF; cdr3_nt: TGTGCCAGCAACATCGGGACAGGGAACACCGGGGAGCTGTTTTTT
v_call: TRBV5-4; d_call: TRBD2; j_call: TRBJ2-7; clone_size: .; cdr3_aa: CASSPRTSHYEQYF; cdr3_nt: TGTGCCAGCAGCCCAAGGACTAGCCACTACGAGCAGTACTTC
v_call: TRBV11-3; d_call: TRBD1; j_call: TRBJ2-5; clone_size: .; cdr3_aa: CASSSQGPSQTQYF; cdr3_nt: TGTGCCAGCAGCTCACAGGGGCCCTCCCAGACCCAGTACTTC
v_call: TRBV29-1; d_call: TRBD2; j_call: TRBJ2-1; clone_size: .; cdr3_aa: CSVPEAGDNEQFF; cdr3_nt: TGCAGCGTTCCTGAGGCGGGAGATAATGAGCAGTTCTTC
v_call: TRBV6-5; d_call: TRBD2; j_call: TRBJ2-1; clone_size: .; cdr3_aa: CASSYVLAANEQFF; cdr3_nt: TGTGCCAGCAGTTACGTTCTAGCGGCCAATGAGCAGTTCTTC